This TCR beta chain was sequenced during a study of shared clonotypes between healthy human individuals. This clone was seen only a few times. What it binds is unknown. Only in-frame clones appear in the TCRdb table, and some are missing; sequencing was by immunoSEQ multiplex PCR. The sample lists over 75,000 clones; about 70% were seen once. CDR1 and CDR2 (germline): LGHNT, FRNRAP. V lost 4 bases and J 8 bases, leaving 9 bases between the germline ends. There are 12 residues in the CDR3. Study observations and caveats: For naive CD4 cells, roughly 5% of clonotypes were shared across a few donors. Sampling used blood alone; tissue repertoires probably differ.

What was sequenced was memory CD8+ T cells sorted from blood. Subset: CD45RO+ cells pooled with CCR7-negative TemRA cells. This receptor was identified in a young man in good health. The chain combines TRBV12-5 with TRBJ2-1; possibly TRBD1 for D (6 bases). CDR3 protein: CASGWGPDEQFF. CDR3 nucleotides: TGTGCTAGTGGTTGGGGGCCCGATGAGCAGTTCTTC.